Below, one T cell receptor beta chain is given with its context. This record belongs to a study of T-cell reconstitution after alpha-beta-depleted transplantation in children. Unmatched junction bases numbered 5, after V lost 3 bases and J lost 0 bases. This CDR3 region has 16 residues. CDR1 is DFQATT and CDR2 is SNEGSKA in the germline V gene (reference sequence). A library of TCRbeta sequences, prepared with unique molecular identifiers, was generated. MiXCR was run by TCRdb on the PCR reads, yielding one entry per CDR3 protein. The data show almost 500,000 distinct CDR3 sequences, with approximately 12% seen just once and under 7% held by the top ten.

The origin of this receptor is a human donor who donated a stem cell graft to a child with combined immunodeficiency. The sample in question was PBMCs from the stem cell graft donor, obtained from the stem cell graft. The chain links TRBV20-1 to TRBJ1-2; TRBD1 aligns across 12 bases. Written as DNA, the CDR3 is TGCAGTGCTAGGGGGGGACAGGGGGCGGCTAACTATGGCTACACCTTC. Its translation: CSARGGQGAANYGYTF.